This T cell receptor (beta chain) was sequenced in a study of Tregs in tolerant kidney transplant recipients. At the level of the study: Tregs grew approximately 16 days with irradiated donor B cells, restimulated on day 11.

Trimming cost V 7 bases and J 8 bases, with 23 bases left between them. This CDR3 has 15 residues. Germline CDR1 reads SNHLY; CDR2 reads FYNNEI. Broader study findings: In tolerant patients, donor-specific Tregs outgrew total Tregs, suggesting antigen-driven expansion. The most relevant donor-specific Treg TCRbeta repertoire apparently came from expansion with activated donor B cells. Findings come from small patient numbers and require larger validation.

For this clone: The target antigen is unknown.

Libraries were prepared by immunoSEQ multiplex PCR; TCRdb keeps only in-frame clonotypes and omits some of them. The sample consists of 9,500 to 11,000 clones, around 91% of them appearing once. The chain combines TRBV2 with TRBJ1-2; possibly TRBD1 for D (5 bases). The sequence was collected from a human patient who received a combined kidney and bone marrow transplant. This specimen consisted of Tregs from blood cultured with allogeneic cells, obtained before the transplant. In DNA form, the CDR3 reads TGTGCCAGCAAGGGAGGGGACGGGATATTGTGGGGCTACACCTTC. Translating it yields CASKGGDGILWGYTF.